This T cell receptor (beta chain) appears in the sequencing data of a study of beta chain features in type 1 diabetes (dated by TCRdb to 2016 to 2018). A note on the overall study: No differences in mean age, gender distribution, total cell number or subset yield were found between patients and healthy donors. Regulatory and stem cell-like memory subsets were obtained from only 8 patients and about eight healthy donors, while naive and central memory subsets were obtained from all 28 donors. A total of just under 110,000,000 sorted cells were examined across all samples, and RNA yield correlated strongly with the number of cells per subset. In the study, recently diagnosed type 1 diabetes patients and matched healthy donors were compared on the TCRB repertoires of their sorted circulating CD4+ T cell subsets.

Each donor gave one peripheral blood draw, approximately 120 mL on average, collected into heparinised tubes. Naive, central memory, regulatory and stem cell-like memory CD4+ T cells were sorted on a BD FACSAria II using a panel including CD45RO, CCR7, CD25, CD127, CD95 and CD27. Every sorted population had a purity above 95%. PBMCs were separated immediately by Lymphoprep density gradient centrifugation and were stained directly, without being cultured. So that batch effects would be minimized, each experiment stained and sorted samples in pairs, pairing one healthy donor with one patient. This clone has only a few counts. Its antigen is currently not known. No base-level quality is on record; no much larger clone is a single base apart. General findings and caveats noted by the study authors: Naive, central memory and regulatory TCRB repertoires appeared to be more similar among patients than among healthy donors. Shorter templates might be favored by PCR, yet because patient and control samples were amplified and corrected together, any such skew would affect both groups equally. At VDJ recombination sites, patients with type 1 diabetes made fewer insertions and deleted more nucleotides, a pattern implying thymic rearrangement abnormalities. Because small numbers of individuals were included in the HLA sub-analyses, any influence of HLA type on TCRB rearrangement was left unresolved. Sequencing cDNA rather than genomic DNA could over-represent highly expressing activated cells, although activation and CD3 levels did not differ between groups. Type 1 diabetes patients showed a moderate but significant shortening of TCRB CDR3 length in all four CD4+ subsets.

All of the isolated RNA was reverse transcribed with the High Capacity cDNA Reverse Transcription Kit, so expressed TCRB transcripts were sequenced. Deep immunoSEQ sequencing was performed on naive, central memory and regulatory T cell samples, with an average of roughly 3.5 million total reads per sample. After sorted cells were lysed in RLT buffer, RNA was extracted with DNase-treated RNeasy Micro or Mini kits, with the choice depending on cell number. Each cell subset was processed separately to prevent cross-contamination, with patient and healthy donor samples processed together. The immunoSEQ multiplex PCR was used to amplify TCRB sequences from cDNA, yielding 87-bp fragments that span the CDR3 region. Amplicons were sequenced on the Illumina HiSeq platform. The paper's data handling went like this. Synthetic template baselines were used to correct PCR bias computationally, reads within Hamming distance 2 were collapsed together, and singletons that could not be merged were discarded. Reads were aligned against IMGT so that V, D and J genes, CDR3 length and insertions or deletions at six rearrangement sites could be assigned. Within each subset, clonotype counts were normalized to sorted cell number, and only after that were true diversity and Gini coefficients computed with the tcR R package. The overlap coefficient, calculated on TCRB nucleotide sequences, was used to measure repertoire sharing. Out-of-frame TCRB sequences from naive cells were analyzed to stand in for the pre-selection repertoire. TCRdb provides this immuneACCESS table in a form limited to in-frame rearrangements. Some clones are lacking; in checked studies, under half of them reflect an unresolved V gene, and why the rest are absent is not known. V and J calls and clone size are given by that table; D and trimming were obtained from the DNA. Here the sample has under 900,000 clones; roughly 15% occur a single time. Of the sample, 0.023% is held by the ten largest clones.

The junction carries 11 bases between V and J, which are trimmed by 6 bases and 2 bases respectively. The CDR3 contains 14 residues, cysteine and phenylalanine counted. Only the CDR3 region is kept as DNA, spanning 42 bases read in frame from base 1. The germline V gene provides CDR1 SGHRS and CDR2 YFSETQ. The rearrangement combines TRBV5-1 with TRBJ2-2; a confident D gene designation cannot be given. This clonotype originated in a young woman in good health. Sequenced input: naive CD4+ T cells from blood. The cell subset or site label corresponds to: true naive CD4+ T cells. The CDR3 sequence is CASTTQDNTGELFF. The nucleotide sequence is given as TGCGCCAGCACCACCCAAGACAACACCGGGGAGCTGTTTTTT.